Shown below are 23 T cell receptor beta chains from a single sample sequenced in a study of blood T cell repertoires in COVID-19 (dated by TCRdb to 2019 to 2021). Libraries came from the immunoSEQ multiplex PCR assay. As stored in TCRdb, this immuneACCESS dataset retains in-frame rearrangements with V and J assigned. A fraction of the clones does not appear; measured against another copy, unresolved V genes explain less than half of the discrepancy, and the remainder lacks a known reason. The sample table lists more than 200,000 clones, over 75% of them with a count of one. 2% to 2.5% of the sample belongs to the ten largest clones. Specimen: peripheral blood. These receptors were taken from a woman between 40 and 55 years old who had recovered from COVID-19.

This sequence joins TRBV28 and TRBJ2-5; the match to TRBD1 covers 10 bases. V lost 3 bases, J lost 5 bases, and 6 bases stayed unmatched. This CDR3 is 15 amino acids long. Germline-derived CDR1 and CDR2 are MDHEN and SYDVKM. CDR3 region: CASSFRQGAWETQYF. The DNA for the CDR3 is TGTGCCAGCAGTTTTCGACAGGGGGCATGGGAGACCCAGTACTTC.

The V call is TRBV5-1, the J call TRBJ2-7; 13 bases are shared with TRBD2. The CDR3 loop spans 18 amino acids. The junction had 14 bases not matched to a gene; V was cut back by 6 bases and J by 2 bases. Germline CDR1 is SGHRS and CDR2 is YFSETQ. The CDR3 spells CASTDRDRGTSGTYEQYF. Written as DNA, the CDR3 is TGCGCCAGCACAGACCGGGACAGGGGGACTAGCGGGACCTACGAGCAGTACTTC.

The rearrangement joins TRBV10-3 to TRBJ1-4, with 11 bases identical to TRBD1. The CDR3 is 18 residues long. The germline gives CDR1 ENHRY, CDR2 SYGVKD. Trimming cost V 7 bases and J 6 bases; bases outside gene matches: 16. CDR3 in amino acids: CAINRRTDRGRKDEKLFF. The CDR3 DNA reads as TGTGCCATCAACCGAAGGACGGACAGGGGGCGCAAAGATGAAAAACTGTTTTTT.

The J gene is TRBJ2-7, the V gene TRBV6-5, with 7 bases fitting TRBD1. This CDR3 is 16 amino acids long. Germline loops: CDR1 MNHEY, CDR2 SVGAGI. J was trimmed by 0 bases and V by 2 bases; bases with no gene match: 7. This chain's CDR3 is CASSYRGQSPSYEQYF. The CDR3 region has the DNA TGTGCCAGCAGTTACCGGGGACAGTCGCCCTCCTACGAGCAGTACTTC.

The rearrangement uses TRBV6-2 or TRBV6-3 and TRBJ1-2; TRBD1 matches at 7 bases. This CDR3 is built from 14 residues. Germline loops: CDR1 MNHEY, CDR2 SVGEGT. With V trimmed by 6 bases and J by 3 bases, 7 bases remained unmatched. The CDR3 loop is CASSPPQGYYGYTF. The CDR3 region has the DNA TGTGCCAGCAGCCCCCCACAGGGGTACTATGGCTACACCTTC.

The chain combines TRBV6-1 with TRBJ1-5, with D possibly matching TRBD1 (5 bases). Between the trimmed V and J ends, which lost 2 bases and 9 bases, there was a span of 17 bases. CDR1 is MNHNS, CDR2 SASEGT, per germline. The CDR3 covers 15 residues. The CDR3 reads CASSEIGAATGPQHF. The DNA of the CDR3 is TGTGCCAGCAGTGAAATAGGGGCGGCGACCGGGCCCCAGCATTTT.

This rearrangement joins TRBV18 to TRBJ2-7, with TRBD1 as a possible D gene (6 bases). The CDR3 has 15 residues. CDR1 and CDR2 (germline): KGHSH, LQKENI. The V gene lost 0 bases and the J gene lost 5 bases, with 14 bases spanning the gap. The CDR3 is CASSPPHRGHDEQYF. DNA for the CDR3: TGTGCCAGCTCACCACCCCACCGGGGACACGACGAGCAGTACTTC.

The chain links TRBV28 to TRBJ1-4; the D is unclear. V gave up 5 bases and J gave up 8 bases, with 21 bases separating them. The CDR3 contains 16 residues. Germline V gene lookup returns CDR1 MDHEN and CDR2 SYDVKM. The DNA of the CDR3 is TGTGCCAGCAGTCCCACCTCGACCTACCGAGGGGAAAAACTGTTTTTT. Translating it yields CASSPTSTYRGEKLFF.

The CDR3 coding sequence is TGTGCCAGTACGAGGGGACAGGGCTCTGGGGCCAACGTCCTGACTTTC. This sequence encodes CASTRGQGSGANVLTF. This chain joins TRBV19 and TRBJ2-6, with TRBD1 identical over 9 bases. Germline CDR1 and CDR2: LNHDA and SQIVND (reference sequence). V lost 7 bases to trimming and J lost 0 bases; unmatched junction nucleotides: 4. The CDR3 length is 16 residues.

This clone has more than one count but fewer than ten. The CDR3 here is CASRHGLYSNQPQHF. The CDR3 DNA sequence: TGTGCCAGCAGACACGGACTGTATAGCAATCAGCCCCAGCATTTT. The chain couples TRBV6-5 to TRBJ1-5, with D unresolved. The germline gives CDR1 MNHEY, CDR2 SVGAGI. This CDR3 spans 15 amino acids. Deletions cut 6 bases from V and 0 bases from J, with 12 bases between.

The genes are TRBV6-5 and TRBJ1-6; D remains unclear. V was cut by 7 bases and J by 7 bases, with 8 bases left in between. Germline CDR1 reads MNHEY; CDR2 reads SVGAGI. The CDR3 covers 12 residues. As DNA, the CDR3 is TGTGCCAGCAACCAACGGAATTCACCCCTCCACTTT. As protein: CASNQRNSPLHF.

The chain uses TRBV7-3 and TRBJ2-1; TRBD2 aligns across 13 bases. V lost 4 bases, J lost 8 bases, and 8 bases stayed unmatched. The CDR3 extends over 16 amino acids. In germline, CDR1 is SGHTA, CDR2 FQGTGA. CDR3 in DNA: TGTGCCAGCAGCTCGACCGGGACTAGCGGGATGGATGAGCAGTTCTTC. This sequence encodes CASSSTGTSGMDEQFF.

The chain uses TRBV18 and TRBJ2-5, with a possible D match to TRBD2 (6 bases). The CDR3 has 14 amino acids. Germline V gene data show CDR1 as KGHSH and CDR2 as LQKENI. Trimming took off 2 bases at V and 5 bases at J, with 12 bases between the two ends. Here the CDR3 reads CASSPDPGRETQYF. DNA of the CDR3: TGTGCCAGCTCACCAGACCCAGGGAGGGAGACCCAGTACTTC.

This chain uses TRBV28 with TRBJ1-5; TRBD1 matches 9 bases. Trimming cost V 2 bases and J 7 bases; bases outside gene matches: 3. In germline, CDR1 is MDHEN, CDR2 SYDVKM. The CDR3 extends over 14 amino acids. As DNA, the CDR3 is TGTGCCAGCAGTTTAGTTACAGGGGGCCAGCCCCAGCATTTT. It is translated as CASSLVTGGQPQHF.

The CDR3 is CASSLASLAGDTQYF. The CDR3 nucleotides read TGTGCCAGCAGCTTAGCTAGCCTAGCGGGTGATACGCAGTATTTT. The chain has TRBV7-6 and TRBJ2-3, with 8 positions matching TRBD2. The trim removed 0 bases at V and 6 bases at J, leaving 5 bases unmatched. This CDR3 region has 15 residues. Germline values: CDR1 SGHVS, CDR2 FNYEAQ.

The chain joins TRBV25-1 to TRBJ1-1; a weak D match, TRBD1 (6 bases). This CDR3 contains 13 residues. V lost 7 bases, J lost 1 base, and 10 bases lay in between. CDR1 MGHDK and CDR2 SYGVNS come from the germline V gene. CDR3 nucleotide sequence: TGTGCCAGCACCAGGGGACAGAACACTGAAGCTTTCTTT. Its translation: CASTRGQNTEAFF.

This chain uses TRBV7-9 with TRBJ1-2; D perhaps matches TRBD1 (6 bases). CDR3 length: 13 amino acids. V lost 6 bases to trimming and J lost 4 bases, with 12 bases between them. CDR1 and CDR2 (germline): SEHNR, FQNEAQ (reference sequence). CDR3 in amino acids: CASRPTGFYGYTF. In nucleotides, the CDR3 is TGTGCCAGCAGGCCTACAGGGTTCTATGGCTACACCTTC.

The DNA of the CDR3 is TGTGCCAGCAGTTATTCGGAACGCGGAGGGCAGTTCTTC. Encoded protein: CASSYSERGGQFF. This chain links TRBV6-5 with TRBJ2-1; D is possibly TRBD2 (5 bases). The CDR3 has 13 amino acids. The germline V gene encodes CDR1 MNHEY and CDR2 SVGAGI. Trimming pared 3 bases from V and 12 bases from J, leaving 15 bases between.

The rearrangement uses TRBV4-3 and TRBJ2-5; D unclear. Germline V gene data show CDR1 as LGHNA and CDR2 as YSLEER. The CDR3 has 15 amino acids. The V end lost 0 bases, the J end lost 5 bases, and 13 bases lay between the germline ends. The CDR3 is CASSQDPLAVETQYF. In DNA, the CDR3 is TGCGCCAGCAGCCAAGATCCGCTGGCCGTTGAGACCCAGTACTTC.

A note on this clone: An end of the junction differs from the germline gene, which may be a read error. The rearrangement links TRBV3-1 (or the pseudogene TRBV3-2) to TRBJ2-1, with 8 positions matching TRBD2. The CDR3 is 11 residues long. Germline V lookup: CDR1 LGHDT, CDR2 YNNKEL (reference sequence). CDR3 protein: CASSLRVAGLF. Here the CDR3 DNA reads TGTGCCAGCAGCCTACGGGTAGCGGGGCTCTTC.

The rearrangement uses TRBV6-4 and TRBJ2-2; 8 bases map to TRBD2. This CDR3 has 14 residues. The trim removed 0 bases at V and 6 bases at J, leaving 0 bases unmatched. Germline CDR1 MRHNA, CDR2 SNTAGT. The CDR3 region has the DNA TGTGCCAGCAGTGACTCTAGCGGGGCCGGGGAGCTGTTTTTT. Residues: CASSDSSGAGELFF.

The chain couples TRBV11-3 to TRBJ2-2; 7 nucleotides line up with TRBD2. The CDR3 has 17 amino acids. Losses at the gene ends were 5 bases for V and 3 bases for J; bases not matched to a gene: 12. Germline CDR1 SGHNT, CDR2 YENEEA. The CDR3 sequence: CASSRRTGGRHTGELFF. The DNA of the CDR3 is TGTGCCAGCAGCCGACGAACGGGGGGAAGACACACCGGGGAGCTGTTTTTT. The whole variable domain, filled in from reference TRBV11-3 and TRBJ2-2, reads EAGVVQSPRYKIIEKKQPVAFWCNPISGHNTLYWYLQNLGQGPELLIRYENEEAVDDSQLPKDRFSAERLKGVDSTLKIQPAELGDSAVYLCASSRRTGGRHTGELFFGEGSRLTVL.

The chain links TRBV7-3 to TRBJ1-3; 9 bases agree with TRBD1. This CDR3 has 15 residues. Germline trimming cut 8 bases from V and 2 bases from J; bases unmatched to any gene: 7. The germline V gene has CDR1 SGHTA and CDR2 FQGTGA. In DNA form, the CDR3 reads TGTGCCAGCGCCCGGGACAGGGCGGCTGGAAACACCATATATTTT. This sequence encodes CASARDRAAGNTIYF.